This entry features one TCR beta chain sequence. This CDR3 is 12 amino acids long. CDR1 is GTSNPN, CDR2 SVGIG, per germline (reference sequence). V was pared by 3 bases and J by 7 bases, with 10 bases between. The data derive from a study of blood T cell repertoires in COVID-19. Sequencing used immunoSEQ multiplex PCR; TCRdb keeps in-frame clones, though not all of them. Counted here are about 38,000 clones, about 85% occurring once; the ten biggest clones make up over 1.5%. The sequence came from a man in his sixties with COVID-19, enrolled during active disease. This sequence joins TRBV30 and TRBJ2-1; maybe TRBD1 (5 bases). The material sequenced was peripheral blood. The CDR3 is CAWSRAGNEQFF. CDR3 sequence (DNA): TGTGCCTGGAGCAGGGCAGGTAATGAGCAGTTCTTC.